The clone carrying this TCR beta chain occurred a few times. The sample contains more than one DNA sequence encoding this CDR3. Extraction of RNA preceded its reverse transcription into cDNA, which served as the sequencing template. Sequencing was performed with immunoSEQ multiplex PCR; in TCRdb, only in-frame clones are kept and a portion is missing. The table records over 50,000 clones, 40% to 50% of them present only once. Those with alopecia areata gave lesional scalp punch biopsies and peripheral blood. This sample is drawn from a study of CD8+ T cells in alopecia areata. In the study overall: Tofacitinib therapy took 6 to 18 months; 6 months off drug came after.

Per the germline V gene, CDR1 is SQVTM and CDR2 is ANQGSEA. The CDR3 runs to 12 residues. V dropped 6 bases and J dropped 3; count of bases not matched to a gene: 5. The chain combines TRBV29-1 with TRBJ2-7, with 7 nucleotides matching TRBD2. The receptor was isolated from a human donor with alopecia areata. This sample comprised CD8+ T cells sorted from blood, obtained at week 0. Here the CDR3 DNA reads TGCAGCGTCGCCCCGGGAGGCTACGAGCAGTACTTC. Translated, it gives CSVAPGGYEQYF.